This record covers a single T cell receptor (beta chain). Its antigen is unidentified. Germline lookup yields CDR1 SGHNT and CDR2 YYREEE (reference sequence). The CDR3 is 16 amino acids. V lost 0 bases and J lost 0, with 11 bases in between. All donors were Caucasian adults living in Nashville, Tennessee. This entry belongs to a study of shared clonotypes between healthy human individuals. Study-wide results and caveats: The sharing of 4.5% to 5.5% of naive CD4 clonotypes was seen across a handful of donors.

The method was immunoSEQ multiplex PCR; TCRdb's version includes in-frame clones alone and lacks a portion of them. This repertoire shows millions of clones, roughly 94% found once; its top ten account for 0.1% to 0.15%. The material sequenced was naive CD4+ T cells sorted from blood. Subset indicated: CD45RA+ positively selected. The V call is TRBV5-4, the J call TRBJ2-3, with D perhaps matching TRBD2 (6 bases). This sequence originates from a man between 18 and 35 years old in good health. The DNA for the CDR3 is TGTGCCAGCAGCTTGGACCTAGCGTGGAGCACAGATACGCAGTATTTT. Translated: CASSLDLAWSTDTQYF.